Below are 19 T cell receptor beta chains sequenced from a single sample in a study of CD8+CD57+ T cells in acquired aplastic anemia (dated by TCRdb to between 2018 and 2020). Sequenced on an Illumina HiSeq 2000. Genomic DNA was used as template for profiling of TCR beta VDJ combinations and CDR3 sequences. TCRdb reran the public reads through fastp at Q25 and MiXCR, keeping productive beta chains. Each entry is one CDR3 protein sequence, shown with its most common DNA and genes. This sample has roughly 180,000 distinct CDR3 sequences in its table, and 46% of those were observed once. The top ten hold approximately 2.9% of the sample. Sequencing was carried out using sorted CD4+, CD8+, or CD8+CD57+ T cells (not recorded which) from PBMCs. The receptor set was obtained from a human donor in good health.

This chain connects TRBV2 to TRBJ1-1, with D uncertain. The germline V gene encodes CDR1 SNHLY and CDR2 FYNNEI. Trimming removed 6 bases from V and 5 bases from J, with 7 bases in between. CDR3 length: 11 residues. The chain's CDR3 is CASRGKTEAFF. The CDR3 DNA reads TGTGCCAGCAGGGGTAAAACTGAAGCTTTCTTT.

With respect to this clonotype: Possible read error: a much larger clone is one base away. V and J are TRBV20-1 and TRBJ1-1; TRBD1 matches 12 bases. Trimming took 5 bases from V and 7 from J; bases not matched to a gene: 5. This CDR3 is built from 13 residues. Looked up from germline, CDR1 is DFQATT and CDR2 is SNEGSKA (reference sequence). CDR3 sequence reads: CSAGDRGLYEAFF. The CDR3, as DNA: TGCAGTGCTGGGGACAGGGGGCTTTATGAAGCTTTCTTT.

This clonotype was seen only a few times. The gene calls are TRBV24-1 and TRBJ2-3; unclear D gene. V gave up 5 bases and J gave up 0 bases, with 5 bases separating them. CDR3 length: 13 amino acids. Germline loops: CDR1 KGHDR, CDR2 SFDVKD. CDR3 coding DNA: TGTGCCACCAGTGGAGCTAGCACAGATACGCAGTATTTT. Protein product: CATSGASTDTQYF.

The chain recombines TRBV25-1 with TRBJ2-7, with TRBD1 matching 11 bases. The V and J ends lost 5 bases and 4 bases, in that order; junction bases with no gene match: 10. Germline values: CDR1 MGHDK, CDR2 SYGVNS. The length of the CDR3 is 16 residues. The CDR3 spells CASSPLMDRGLYEQYF. CDR3 DNA: TGTGCCAGCAGTCCCTTAATGGACAGGGGGCTATACGAGCAGTACTTC.

There are a few counts of this clonotype. The chain carries TRBV27 and TRBJ2-2; 9 nucleotides line up with TRBD2. The CDR3 totals 14 residues. Germline V CDR1 and CDR2: MNHEY, SMNVEV (reference sequence). The V gene end was trimmed by 7 bases and the J gene end by 1 base; junction bases not matched to a gene: 1. In DNA, the CDR3 is TGTGCCAGCAAGACTAGCGGGAACACCGGGGAGCTGTTTTTT. Translation: CASKTSGNTGELFF.

CDR3 sequence: CASSPGQRREQYF. The CDR3 DNA is TGTGCCAGCAGCCCAGGTCAAAGGCGCGAGCAGTACTTC. V is TRBV14 and J is TRBJ2-7; no definite D call. Germline loops: CDR1 SGHDN, CDR2 FVKESK. Trimming pared 4 bases from V and 6 bases from J, leaving 13 bases between. The CDR3 length is 13 residues.

In DNA, the CDR3 is TGTGCCACCAGCCCAAGTGGGGGACAGGGGGCCCGGGGGCAGTACTTC. Its translation: CATSPSGGQGARGQYF. This chain joins TRBV15 and TRBJ2-7; 12 bases agree with TRBD1. Germline lookup yields CDR1 LNHNV and CDR2 YYDKDF (reference sequence). After removal of 5 bases from V and 9 bases from J, the junction contained 14 bases not matched to a gene. The CDR3 extends over 16 amino acids. The full variable domain, with the rest looked up from reference TRBV15 and TRBJ2-7, is DAMVIQNPRYQVTQFGKPVTLSCSQTLNHNVMYWYQQKSSQAPKLLFHYYDKDFNNEADTPDNFQSRRPNTSFCFLDIRSPGLGDTAMYLCATSPSGGQGARGQYFGPGTRLTVT.

In this sample, this clonotype turned up many times. The chain links TRBV20-1 to TRBJ2-7; D ambiguous. From germline, CDR1 is DFQATT and CDR2 SNEGSKA (reference sequence). The V and J ends lost 1 base and 3 bases respectively, with 19 bases between them. This CDR3 comprises 16 residues. CDR3 amino acids: CSARGAWPEYSYEQYF. DNA for the CDR3: TGCAGTGCTAGAGGAGCCTGGCCGGAATATAGCTACGAGCAGTACTTC.

V is TRBV18 and J is TRBJ1-4; TRBD1 aligns across 9 bases. CDR3 length equals 16 residues. In germline, CDR1 is KGHSH, CDR2 LQKENI. V lost 1 base and J lost 7; bases outside the gene matches: 7. CDR3: CASSPQRDRGSEKLFF. DNA of the CDR3: TGTGCCAGCTCACCACAGCGTGACAGGGGGTCTGAAAAACTGTTTTTT. The full variable domain, its missing parts supplied by reference TRBV18 and TRBJ1-4, is NAGVMQNPRHLVRRRGQEARLRCSPMKGHSHVYWYRQLPEEGLKFMVYLQKENIIDESGMPKERFSAEFPKEGPSILRIQQVVRGDSAAYFCASSPQRDRGSEKLFFGSGTQLSVL.

The rearrangement links TRBV6-4 to TRBJ2-1; D perhaps matches TRBD2 (6 bases). This CDR3 contains 11 residues. The germline V gene has CDR1 MRHNA and CDR2 SNTAGT. Trimming pared 7 bases from V and 9 bases from J, leaving 10 bases between. The CDR3 is CASNVGGEQFF. In DNA, the CDR3 is TGTGCCAGCAACGTCGGGGGTGAGCAGTTCTTC.

At least ten counts were recorded for this clonotype. The gene calls are TRBV7-2 and TRBJ2-7; 9 bases are a match to TRBD2. Germline V gene data show CDR1 as SGHTA and CDR2 as FQGNSA. The CDR3 runs 15 residues. After removal of 5 bases from V and 3 bases from J, the junction contained 8 bases not matched to a gene. The CDR3 nucleotides are TGTGCCAGCAGCACACAGGGACTAGCCCTCTACGAGCAGTACTTC. Amino acids: CASSTQGLALYEQYF.

The rearrangement joins TRBV19 to TRBJ2-3; 7 positions agree with TRBD1. V shed 5 bases, J shed 3 bases, and the junction held 5 bases outside the gene matches. Germline CDR1 LNHDA, CDR2 SQIVND (reference sequence). This CDR3 comprises 14 residues. This chain's CDR3 is CASSDTGATDTQYF. The CDR3 nucleotides read TGTGCCAGTAGTGATACAGGGGCGACAGATACGCAGTATTTT.

The V gene is TRBV2, the J gene TRBJ1-2, with a possible D match to TRBD1 (6 bases). The CDR3 spans 14 residues. The V end was cut by 5 bases, the J end by 0 bases, with 10 bases between. Germline assignment: CDR1 SNHLY and CDR2 FYNNEI. The CDR3 loop is CASSKQGANYGYTF. The DNA for the CDR3 is TGTGCCAGCAGTAAACAGGGAGCTAACTATGGCTACACCTTC.

This clonotype was detected many times. V and J are TRBV29-1 and TRBJ2-3; the D is unclear. The CDR3 extends over 12 amino acids. Trimming took off 1 base at V and 0 bases at J, with 2 bases between the two ends. The V gene's germline CDR1 is SQVTM and CDR2 ANQGSEA. For the CDR3, the DNA is TGCAGCGTTGAAGCCAGCACAGATACGCAGTATTTT. It encodes CSVEASTDTQYF.

Written as DNA, the CDR3 is TGCAGTGCTAGATTTGGGACCCGGGCCTATGGCTACACCTTC. This translates into CSARFGTRAYGYTF. This chain uses TRBV20-1 with TRBJ1-2; weak D call: TRBD1 (5 bases). The CDR3 has 14 amino acids. Per the germline V gene, CDR1 is DFQATT and CDR2 is SNEGSKA (reference sequence). V lost 2 bases and J lost 4, with 14 bases in between.

This clonotype was detected only a few times. The chain joins TRBV3-1 to TRBJ2-3; 8 positions agree with TRBD2. The CDR3 is made up of 17 amino acids. V was pared by 1 base and J by 4 bases, with 10 bases of the junction left unmatched. Looked up from germline, CDR1 is LGHDT and CDR2 is YNNKEL (reference sequence). The chain's CDR3 is CASSQGHASGSADTQYF. Here the CDR3 DNA reads TGTGCCAGCAGCCAAGGGCATGCCAGCGGGAGTGCAGATACGCAGTATTTT.

Relative to its sample, this clonotype is medium-sized. The rearrangement joins TRBV15 to TRBJ1-6; perhaps TRBD1 as D (6 bases). CDR1 is LNHNV and CDR2 is YYDKDF in the germline V gene (reference sequence). The CDR3 has 16 amino acids. V shed 11 bases and J shed 10 bases, with 27 bases lying between them. The CDR3 region is CASQSRARGATSPLHF. Here the CDR3 DNA reads TGTGCCTCACAATCCAGGGCTAGGGGGGCAACCTCACCCCTCCACTTT. Supplemented by reference TRBV15 and TRBJ1-6, the full variable domain reads DAMVIQNPRYQVTQFGKPVTLSCSQTLNHNVMYWYQQKSSQAPKLLFHYYDKDFNNEADTPDNFQSRRPNTSFCFLDIRSPGLGDTAMYLCASQSRARGATSPLHFGNGTRLTVT.

The rearrangement uses TRBV9 and TRBJ2-7; 8 bases align to TRBD2. V gave up 2 bases and J gave up 2 bases; unmatched junction bases: 6. Germline assignment: CDR1 SGDLS and CDR2 YYNGEE. This CDR3 has 15 amino acids. The CDR3 region has the DNA TGTGCCAGCAGCGTTGAAACTAGCGGTCCCTACGAGCAGTACTTC. As protein: CASSVETSGPYEQYF. The whole variable domain, remainder taken from reference TRBV9 and TRBJ2-7, is DSGVTQTPKHLITATGQRVTLRCSPRSGDLSVYWYQQSLDQGLQFLIQYYNGEERAKGNILERFSAQQFPDLHSELNLSSLELGDSALYFCASSVETSGPYEQYFGPGTRLTVT.

This clonotype appeared a few times. The V gene is TRBV7-3, the J gene TRBJ1-1, with D unresolved. This CDR3 contains 13 residues. The germline V and J ends were trimmed by 3 bases and 4 bases, with 9 bases remaining between them. Looked up from germline, CDR1 is SGHTA and CDR2 is FQGTGA. CDR3 amino acids: CASSFSPSTEAFF. CDR3 DNA sequence: TGTGCCAGCAGCTTCTCGCCGAGCACTGAAGCTTTCTTT.